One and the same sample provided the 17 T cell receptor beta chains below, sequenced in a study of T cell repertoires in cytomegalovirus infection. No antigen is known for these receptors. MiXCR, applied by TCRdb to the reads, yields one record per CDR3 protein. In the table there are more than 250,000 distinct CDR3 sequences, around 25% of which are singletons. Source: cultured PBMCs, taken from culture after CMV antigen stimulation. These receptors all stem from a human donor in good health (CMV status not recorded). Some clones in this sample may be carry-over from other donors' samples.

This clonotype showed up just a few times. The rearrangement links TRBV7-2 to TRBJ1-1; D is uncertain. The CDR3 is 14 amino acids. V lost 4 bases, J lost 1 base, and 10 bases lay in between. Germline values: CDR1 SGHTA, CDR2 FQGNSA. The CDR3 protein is CASSSRNTNTEAFF. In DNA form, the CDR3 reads TGTGCCAGCAGCTCCCGAAATACGAACACTGAAGCTTTCTTT.

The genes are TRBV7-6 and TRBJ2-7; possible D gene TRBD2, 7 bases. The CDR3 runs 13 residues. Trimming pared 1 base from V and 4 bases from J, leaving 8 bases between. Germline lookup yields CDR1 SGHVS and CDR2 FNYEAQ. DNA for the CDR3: TGTGCCAGCAGCTTAGAGGGGGGGTACGAGCAGTACTTC. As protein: CASSLEGGYEQYF.

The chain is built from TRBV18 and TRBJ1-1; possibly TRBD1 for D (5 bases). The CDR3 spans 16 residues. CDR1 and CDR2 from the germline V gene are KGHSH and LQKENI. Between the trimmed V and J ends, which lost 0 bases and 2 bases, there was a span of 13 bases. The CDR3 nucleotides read TGTGCCAGCTCACCACCTAAAGGGACGTTTAACACTGAAGCTTTCTTT. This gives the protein CASSPPKGTFNTEAFF.

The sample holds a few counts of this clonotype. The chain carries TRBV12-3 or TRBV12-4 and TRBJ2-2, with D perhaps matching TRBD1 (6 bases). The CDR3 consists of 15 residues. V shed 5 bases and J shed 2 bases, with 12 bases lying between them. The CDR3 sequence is CASSTGTSNTGELFF. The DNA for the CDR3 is TGTGCCAGCAGTACCGGGACAAGTAACACCGGGGAGCTGTTTTTT.

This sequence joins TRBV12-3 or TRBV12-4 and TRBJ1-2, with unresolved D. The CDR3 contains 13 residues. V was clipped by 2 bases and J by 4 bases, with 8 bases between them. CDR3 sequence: CASSLSSSYGYTF. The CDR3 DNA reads TGTGCCAGCAGTTTATCCAGTTCCTATGGCTACACCTTC.

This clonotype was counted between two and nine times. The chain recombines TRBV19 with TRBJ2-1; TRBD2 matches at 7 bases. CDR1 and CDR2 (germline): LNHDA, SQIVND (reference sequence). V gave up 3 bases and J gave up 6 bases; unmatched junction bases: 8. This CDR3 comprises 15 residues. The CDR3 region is CASSIRGRAFNEQFF. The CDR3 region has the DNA TGTGCCAGTAGTATCCGTGGGAGGGCCTTCAATGAGCAGTTCTTC.

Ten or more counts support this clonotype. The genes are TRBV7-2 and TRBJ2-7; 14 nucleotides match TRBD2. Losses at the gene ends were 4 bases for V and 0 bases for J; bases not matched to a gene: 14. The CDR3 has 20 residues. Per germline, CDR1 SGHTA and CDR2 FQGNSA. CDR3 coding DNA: TGTGCCAGCAGCTCAGGCTTCGGGACTAGCGGGAGCCACAACTCCTACGAGCAGTACTTC. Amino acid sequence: CASSSGFGTSGSHNSYEQYF.

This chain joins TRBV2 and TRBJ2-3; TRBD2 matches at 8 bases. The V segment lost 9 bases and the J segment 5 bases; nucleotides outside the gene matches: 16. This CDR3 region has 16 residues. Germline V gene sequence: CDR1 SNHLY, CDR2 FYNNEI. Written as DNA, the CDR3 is TGTGCCAGTCCTTCCCTAACGGGAGGGCGGGTAGATACGCAGTATTTT. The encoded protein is CASPSLTGGRVDTQYF.

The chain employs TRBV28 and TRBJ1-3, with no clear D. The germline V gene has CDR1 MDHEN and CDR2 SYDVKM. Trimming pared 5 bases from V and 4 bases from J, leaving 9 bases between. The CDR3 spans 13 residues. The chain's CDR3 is CASSLNPGNTIYF. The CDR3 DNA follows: TGTGCCAGCAGTCTGAATCCCGGAAACACCATATATTTT.

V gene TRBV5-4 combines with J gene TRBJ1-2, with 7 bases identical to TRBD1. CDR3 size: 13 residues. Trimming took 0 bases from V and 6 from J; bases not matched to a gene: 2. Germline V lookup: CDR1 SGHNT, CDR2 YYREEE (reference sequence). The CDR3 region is CASSLEGGDGYTF. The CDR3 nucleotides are TGTGCCAGCAGCTTGGAAGGGGGCGATGGCTACACCTTC.

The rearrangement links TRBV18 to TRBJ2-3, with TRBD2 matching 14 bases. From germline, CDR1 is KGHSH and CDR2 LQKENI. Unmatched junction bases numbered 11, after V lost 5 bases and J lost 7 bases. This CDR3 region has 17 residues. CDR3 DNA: TGTGCCAGCTCAGAATTACACGGGACTAGCGGGAGATATACGCAGTATTTT. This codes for CASSELHGTSGRYTQYF.

CDR3 nucleotides: TGCAGTGCTAGAGATCTGGGGCTAGCGGGAATATATGAGCAGTTCTTC. This codes for CSARDLGLAGIYEQFF. This chain connects TRBV20-1 to TRBJ2-1, with 9 bases identical to TRBD2. This CDR3 contains 16 residues. Unmatched junction bases numbered 11, after V lost 0 bases and J lost 8 bases. Germline CDR1 is DFQATT and CDR2 is SNEGSKA (reference sequence).

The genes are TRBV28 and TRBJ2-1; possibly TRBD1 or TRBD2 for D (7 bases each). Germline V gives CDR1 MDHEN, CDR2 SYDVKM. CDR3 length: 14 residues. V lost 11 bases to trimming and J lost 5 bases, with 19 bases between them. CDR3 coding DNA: TGTGCCGGGGCAGGGGGGAGGGCGCACAATGAGCAGTTCTTC. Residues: CAGAGGRAHNEQFF.

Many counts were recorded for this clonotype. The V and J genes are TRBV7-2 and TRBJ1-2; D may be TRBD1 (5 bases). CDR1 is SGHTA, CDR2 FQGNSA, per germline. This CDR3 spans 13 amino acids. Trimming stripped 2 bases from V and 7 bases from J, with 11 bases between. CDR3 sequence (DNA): TGTGCCAGCAGCTTACTCGGGGGTACTGGCTACACCTTC. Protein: CASSLLGGTGYTF. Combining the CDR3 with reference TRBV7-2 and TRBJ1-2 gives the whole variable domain GAGVSQSPSNKVTEKGKDVELRCDPISGHTALYWYRQSLGQGLEFLIYFQGNSAPDKSGLPSDRFSAERTGGSVSTLTIQRTQQEDSAVYLCASSLLGGTGYTFGSGTRLTVV.

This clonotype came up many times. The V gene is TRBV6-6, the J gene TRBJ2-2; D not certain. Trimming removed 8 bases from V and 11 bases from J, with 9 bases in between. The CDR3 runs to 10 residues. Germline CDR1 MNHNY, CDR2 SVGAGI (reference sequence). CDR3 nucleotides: TGTGCCAGCTGGTATAAAGAGCTGTTTTTT. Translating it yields CASWYKELFF.

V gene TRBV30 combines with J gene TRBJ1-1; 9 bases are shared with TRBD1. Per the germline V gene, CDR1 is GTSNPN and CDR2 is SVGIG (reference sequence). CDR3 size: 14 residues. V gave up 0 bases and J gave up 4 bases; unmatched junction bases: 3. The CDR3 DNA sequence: TGTGCCTGGAGTGTAGGGACAGGGCCCACTGAAGCTTTCTTT. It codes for CAWSVGTGPTEAFF.

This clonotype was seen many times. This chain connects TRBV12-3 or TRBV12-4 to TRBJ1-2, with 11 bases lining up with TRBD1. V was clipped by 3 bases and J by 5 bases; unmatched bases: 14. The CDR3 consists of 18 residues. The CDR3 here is CASSFGWTGGESEYGYTF. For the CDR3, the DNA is TGTGCCAGCAGTTTCGGATGGACAGGGGGCGAGAGTGAATATGGCTACACCTTC.